This entry lists 30 T cell receptor beta chains sequenced from one sample in a study of CD8+ T cells in alopecia areata. Sequencing relied on a cDNA template that was reverse transcribed from extracted RNA. Clones were sequenced by immunoSEQ multiplex PCR, and TCRdb holds only the in-frame ones, with some missing. This sample has approximately 210,000 clones, with less than 65% found just once. Documented treatment: oral pan-JAK inhibitor, 5-10 mg twice daily. The source was CD4+ T cells sorted from blood, collected at week 4, from a patient treated with tofacitinib. The receptors shown here come from a human donor with alopecia areata.

V usage is TRBV2 and J usage is TRBJ2-6, with no clear D. Germline V lookup: CDR1 SNHLY, CDR2 FYNNEI. The CDR3 has 15 residues. V was shortened by 3 bases and J by 0 bases, with 6 bases between the two germline ends. The CDR3 DNA reads as TGTGCCAGCAGTGACCCGTTCTCTGGGGCCAACGTCCTGACTTTC. Protein product: CASSDPFSGANVLTF.

The gene calls are TRBV1 and TRBJ2-7. TRBV1 is a pseudogene locus. The CDR3 is 16 amino acids. CDR3 nucleotide sequence: TGCACCAGCAGCCAAGGAGTACCCAGAGAGTCATCGCGGCAGTACTTC. It yields the protein CTSSQGVPRESSRQYF.

As DNA, the CDR3 is TGTGCCTGGAGTAGGGGAGCTTTGGATACGCAGTATTTT. Protein product: CAWSRGALDTQYF. The V and J genes are TRBV30 and TRBJ2-3; the D call may be TRBD1 or TRBD2 (5 bases each). This CDR3 comprises 13 residues. Deletions cut 2 bases from V and 6 bases from J, with 12 bases between. Germline V gene sequence: CDR1 GTSNPN, CDR2 SVGIG (reference sequence).

This chain connects TRBV5-6 to TRBJ1-2; maybe TRBD1 (5 bases). Germline V lookup: CDR1 SGHDT, CDR2 YYEEEE. The CDR3 length is 17 residues. V lost 1 base to trimming and J lost 0 bases, with 16 bases between them. In DNA form, the CDR3 reads TGTGCCAGCAGCTTGAATGGGGGAGTCGTCCCTAACTATGGCTACACCTTC. Encoded protein: CASSLNGGVVPNYGYTF. Using reference TRBV5-6 and TRBJ1-2 for the parts outside the CDR3, the full variable domain is DAGVTQSPTHLIKTRGQQVTLRCSPKSGHDTVSWYQQALGQGPQFIFQYYEEEERQRGNFPDRFSGHQFPNYSSELNVNALLLGDSALYLCASSLNGGVVPNYGYTFGSGTRLTVV.

The chain carries TRBV30 and TRBJ1-5; D is possibly TRBD1 (5 bases). This CDR3 spans 13 amino acids. Trimming stripped 5 bases from V and 3 bases from J, with 11 bases between. Germline-derived CDR1 and CDR2 are GTSNPN and SVGIG (reference sequence). The CDR3 DNA is TGTGCCTGGGGCCCGACAGTCAATCAGCCCCAGCATTTT. Protein sequence: CAWGPTVNQPQHF.

The chain recombines TRBV18 with TRBJ2-5, with D perhaps matching TRBD1 (6 bases). Germline CDR1 is KGHSH and CDR2 is LQKENI. V was clipped by 1 base and J by 5 bases, with 14 bases between them. The CDR3 extends over 15 amino acids. The CDR3 reads CASSPLTGPEETQYF. CDR3 bases: TGTGCCAGCTCACCACTGACAGGACCTGAGGAGACCCAGTACTTC.

The table lists this clone with a few counts. V and J are TRBV7-2 and TRBJ2-5, with D perhaps matching TRBD1 or TRBD2 (5 bases each). There are 16 residues in the CDR3. Germline V gives CDR1 SGHTA, CDR2 FQGNSA. Trimming took off 4 bases at V and 4 bases at J, with 19 bases between the two ends. The CDR3 DNA is TGTGCCAGCAGCTATACTCCCGGGACCGCGGGAGAGACCCAGTACTTC. Translated: CASSYTPGTAGETQYF. The full variable domain, in which reference TRBV7-2 and TRBJ2-5 provide the parts outside the CDR3, is GAGVSQSPSNKVTEKGKDVELRCDPISGHTALYWYRQSLGQGLEFLIYFQGNSAPDKSGLPSDRFSAERTGGSVSTLTIQRTQQEDSAVYLCASSYTPGTAGETQYFGPGTRLLVL.

This clone came up many times. The gene calls are TRBV2 and TRBJ1-1, with a possible D match to TRBD1 (5 bases). CDR1 and CDR2 (germline): SNHLY, FYNNEI. The CDR3 is 13 residues long. V was shortened by 4 bases and J by 9 bases, with 15 bases between the two germline ends. The CDR3 is CASSVGVPGKAFF. Written as DNA, the CDR3 is TGTGCCAGCAGTGTAGGAGTCCCAGGGAAAGCTTTCTTT.

The chain combines TRBV9 with TRBJ2-4, with a weak D call TRBD1 (6 bases). In germline, CDR1 is SGDLS, CDR2 YYNGEE. The length of the CDR3 is 16 residues. The germline V and J ends were trimmed by 2 bases and 3 bases, with 15 bases remaining between them. In DNA, the CDR3 is TGTGCCAGCAGCGTGGGGGACAATCTAGACAAAAACATTCAGTACTTC. Translating it yields CASSVGDNLDKNIQYF.

In this sample, this clone turned up a few times. This chain uses TRBV7-2 with TRBJ2-5; 11 bases map to TRBD1. Per germline, CDR1 SGHTA and CDR2 FQGNSA. With V trimmed by 4 bases and J by 5 bases, 3 bases remained unmatched. CDR3 length: 14 amino acids. The CDR3 nucleotides are TGTGCCAGCAGCTGGGACAGGGGGTCGGAGACCCAGTACTTC. Translation: CASSWDRGSETQYF.

The chain joins TRBV7-9 to TRBJ2-3; TRBD2 agrees at 7 bases. V gave up 4 bases and J gave up 2 bases; unmatched junction bases: 12. The CDR3 has 17 residues. Germline lookup yields CDR1 SEHNR and CDR2 FQNEAQ (reference sequence). In DNA form, the CDR3 reads TGTGCCAGCAGCTCAACACTCCTGGCGGGAGACACAGATACGCAGTATTTT. As protein: CASSSTLLAGDTDTQYF.

The chain links TRBV6-1 to TRBJ2-7, with unresolved D. V was shortened by 7 bases and J by 7 bases, with 20 bases between the two germline ends. This CDR3 contains 14 residues. The germline gives CDR1 MNHNS, CDR2 SASEGT. CDR3 region: CASKGGFSNTEQYF. DNA of the CDR3: TGTGCCAGCAAGGGTGGCTTCTCTAATACTGAGCAGTACTTC.

The V call is TRBV7-2, the J call TRBJ1-2, with 10 positions matching TRBD1. Germline V gene data show CDR1 as SGHTA and CDR2 as FQGNSA. The CDR3 totals 16 residues. With V trimmed by 5 bases and J by 4 bases, 10 bases remained unmatched. The CDR3 DNA is TGTGCCAGCAGCAGAGCCGACAGGGGGCGCAGCTATGGCTACACCTTC. Protein: CASSRADRGRSYGYTF.

This chain links TRBV30 with TRBJ2-3, with D possibly matching TRBD2 (5 bases). Trimming left V 1 base short and J 3 bases short, with 17 bases between. The CDR3 runs to 16 residues. CDR1 and CDR2 from the germline V gene are GTSNPN and SVGIG (reference sequence). CDR3 sequence reads: CAWSGASRSSTDTQYF. The CDR3 DNA sequence: TGTGCCTGGAGTGGGGCTAGCCGTTCATCTACAGATACGCAGTATTTT.

The CDR3 here is CAWSSPSNIQYF. CDR3 DNA: TGTGCCTGGAGTTCTCCCTCGAACATTCAGTACTTC. The chain uses TRBV30 and TRBJ2-4; D gene uncertain. The germline CDR1 and CDR2 sequences are GTSNPN and SVGIG (reference sequence). The germline V and J ends were trimmed by 2 bases and 7 bases, with 9 bases remaining between them. The CDR3 has 12 residues.

This clone was recorded only once. V and J are TRBV7-2 and TRBJ2-7; no firm D call. The CDR3 contains 13 residues. Germline V CDR1 and CDR2: SGHTA, FQGNSA. Trimming stripped 5 bases from V and 6 bases from J, with 14 bases between. The CDR3 coding sequence is TGTGCCAGCAGCAACCCCTCGAGTGGCGAGCAGTACTTC. Protein: CASSNPSSGEQYF.

This clone showed up just a few times. Within the sample, other DNA sequences also encode this same CDR3. The chain couples TRBV27 to TRBJ1-2; D perhaps matches TRBD1 (5 bases). In germline, CDR1 is MNHEY, CDR2 SMNVEV (reference sequence). This CDR3 is built from 13 residues. V was cut by 5 bases and J by 7 bases, with 14 bases left in between. This CDR3 is CASSPRGVGGYTF. The CDR3 DNA follows: TGTGCCAGCAGTCCGAGGGGAGTTGGTGGCTACACCTTC.

The V gene is TRBV30, the J gene TRBJ1-2, with D unclear. CDR3 length: 15 residues. Germline CDR1 reads GTSNPN; CDR2 reads SVGIG (reference sequence). With 6 bases removed from V and 8 bases from J, the gap between germline ends came to 25 bases. CDR3 amino acids: CACELREPTQIGYTF. The CDR3 bases are TGTGCCTGCGAACTCCGGGAACCCACCCAAATAGGCTACACCTTC.

The J gene is TRBJ1-5, the V gene TRBV6-6, with unresolved D. The CDR3 spans 13 residues. V was shortened by 7 bases and J by 4 bases, with 11 bases between the two germline ends. Per the germline V gene, CDR1 is MNHNY and CDR2 is SVGAGI (reference sequence). CDR3 sequence (DNA): TGTGCCAGCACCGCCTTGGTGAATCAGCCCCAGCATTTT. It specifies CASTALVNQPQHF.

This clone has just a few counts. The chain has TRBV7-8 and TRBJ2-1; D remains ambiguous. V lost 5 bases to trimming and J lost 0 bases, with 5 bases between them. The CDR3 loop spans 13 amino acids. Looked up from germline, CDR1 is SGHVS and CDR2 is FQNEAQ. The CDR3 nucleotides read TGTGCCAGCAGCCTTAACTCCTACAATGAGCAGTTCTTC. This encodes CASSLNSYNEQFF.

V usage is TRBV2 and J usage is TRBJ2-5, with D perhaps matching TRBD2 (6 bases). The CDR3 contains 15 residues. The germline V and J ends were trimmed by 7 bases and 6 bases, with 21 bases remaining between them. Looked up from germline, CDR1 is SNHLY and CDR2 is FYNNEI. CDR3 amino acids: CASTPIGGVKKTQYF. The CDR3 DNA is TGTGCCAGCACCCCGATCGGAGGGGTTAAAAAGACCCAGTACTTC.

The table lists this clone with a count of one. The chain combines TRBV2 with TRBJ1-5; 9 nucleotides align to TRBD1. CDR3 length equals 15 residues. Germline values: CDR1 SNHLY, CDR2 FYNNEI. Losses at the gene ends were 5 bases for V and 0 bases for J; bases not matched to a gene: 2. CDR3 protein: CASSSQGASNQPQHF. The CDR3, as DNA: TGTGCCAGCAGTTCACAGGGGGCTAGCAATCAGCCCCAGCATTTT.

The CDR3 DNA sequence: TGTGCCAGCAGACTATCGGGACAAGTCAATCAGCCCCAGCATTTT. This gives the protein CASRLSGQVNQPQHF. This chain connects TRBV27 to TRBJ1-5; D may be TRBD1 (6 bases). This CDR3 has 15 amino acids. V lost 6 bases and J 3 bases, leaving 15 bases between the germline ends. CDR1 MNHEY and CDR2 SMNVEV come from the germline V gene (reference sequence).

The chain has TRBV6-5 and TRBJ2-7; possible D gene TRBD2, 6 bases. This CDR3 is built from 15 residues. V gave up 6 bases and J gave up 0 bases, with 15 bases separating them. CDR1 is MNHEY, CDR2 SVGAGI, per germline. The CDR3: CASRPFGGFSYEQYF. CDR3 DNA: TGTGCCAGCAGGCCCTTTGGGGGGTTCTCCTACGAGCAGTACTTC.

The CDR3 DNA reads TGCAGCGTTGGACAGGATAGCAATCAGCCCCAGCATTTT. This encodes CSVGQDSNQPQHF. The rearrangement joins TRBV29-1 to TRBJ1-5; TRBD1 might be the D (6 bases). V lost 4 bases to trimming and J lost 0 bases, with 7 bases between them. The CDR3 length is 13 residues. Germline V gene lookup returns CDR1 SQVTM and CDR2 ANQGSEA. The variable domain in full, completed from reference TRBV29-1 and TRBJ1-5, reads SAVISQKPSRDICQRGTSLTIQCQVDSQVTMMFWYRQQPGQSLTLIATANQGSEATYESGFVIDKFPISRPNLTFSTLTVSNMSPEDSSIYLCSVGQDSNQPQHFGDGTRLSIL.

The genes are TRBV27 and TRBJ1-2; 7 bases map to TRBD1. CDR3 size: 15 residues. After removal of 8 bases from V and 4 bases from J, the junction contained 13 bases not matched to a gene. In germline, CDR1 is MNHEY, CDR2 SMNVEV (reference sequence). This CDR3 reads CASPTGPHTFYGYTF. The CDR3 DNA reads as TGTGCCAGCCCGACAGGGCCACATACCTTCTATGGCTACACCTTC.

This clone has only a few counts. The rearrangement joins TRBV7-2 to TRBJ2-1; TRBD2 aligns across 13 bases. The CDR3 has 15 amino acids. J lost 7 bases, V lost 7 bases, and 7 bases had no gene match. Germline CDR1 SGHTA, CDR2 FQGNSA. CDR3 in DNA: TGTGCCAGCAAACGTACTAGCGGGGGGGCAAATGAGCAGTTCTTC. Translating gives CASKRTSGGANEQFF.

The chain joins TRBV7-3 to TRBJ2-1, with 7 bases fitting TRBD2. Trimming at V came to 5 bases and at J to 4 bases, leaving 11 bases not matched to a gene. This CDR3 has 16 residues. The germline CDR1 and CDR2 sequences are SGHTA and FQGTGA. The CDR3 nucleotides are TGTGCCAGCAGCCCCCAAGGTGGGGGGGGATACAATGAGCAGTTCTTC. Translating it yields CASSPQGGGGYNEQFF.

This clone was seen once. Written as DNA, the CDR3 is TGTGCCAGCAGCTTGGGAGAAAACATTCAGTACTTC. Translating gives CASSLGENIQYF. V and J are TRBV5-6 and TRBJ2-4; D not resolved. There are 12 residues in the CDR3. With 0 bases removed from V and 5 bases from J, the gap between germline ends came to 3 bases. CDR1 SGHDT and CDR2 YYEEEE come from the germline V gene.

The rearrangement links TRBV20-1 to TRBJ2-1; a weak D match, TRBD2 (6 bases). The length of the CDR3 is 11 residues. Deletions cut 3 bases from V and 15 bases from J, with 15 bases between. Germline lookup yields CDR1 DFQATT and CDR2 SNEGSKA (reference sequence). CDR3 region: CSARGRGLTFF. In DNA, the CDR3 is TGCAGTGCTAGGGGTCGGGGGTTGACGTTCTTC.